A selection of T cell receptor beta chains follows, all from one sample in a study of long-term antiretroviral therapy in people with HIV. TCRdb's table, derived via immunoSEQ multiplex PCR, lists solely in-frame clones and lacks some. This repertoire shows 25,000 to 35,000 clones, around 80% found once; its top ten account for 8% to 10%. The specimen was unsorted PBMCs, collected 2.8 years after starting antiretroviral therapy. Every receptor here comes from a man younger than 40 with HIV. Each CDR3 is given with its conserved first and last residue. Each record gives: CDR3 length, D gene, V gene, clone size, J gene, CDR3 DNA, CDR3 protein. A D gene is named only where the DNA matches it firmly. Clone size appears in some rows only: once, few, many, or a class for an expanded clone.

20	-	TRBV9	-	TRBJ2-6	TGTGCCAGCAGCGTAGGCCGGCTGGGCTTAAGGGATGCTGGGGCCAACGTCCTGACTTTC	CASSVGRLGLRDAGANVLTF
12	-	TRBV27	-	TRBJ2-7	TGTGCCAGCAGTTTTCAGGGGGGAGAGCAGTACTTC	CASSFQGGEQYF
15	-	TRBV7-3	-	TRBJ2-1	TGTGCCAGCAGCCCGGGGGCGGGCCCTAGGGATGAGCAGTTCTTC	CASSPGAGPRDEQFF
16	TRBD2	TRBV7-6	-	TRBJ2-3	TGTGCCAGCAGTCACAGCACTAGCGGGGCCACAGATACGCAGTATTTT	CASSHSTSGATDTQYF
15	TRBD2	TRBV5-1	once	TRBJ2-1	TGCGCCAGCAGCCCCGGGACTAGCTCCTACAATGAGCAGTTCTTC	CASSPGTSSYNEQFF
16	TRBD1	TRBV30	-	TRBJ1-5	TGTGCCTGGAGCGGGACAGGAGGTCGGGGCAATCAGCCCCAGCATTTT	CAWSGTGGRGNQPQHF
16	TRBD1	TRBV6-6	-	TRBJ1-5	TGTGCCAGCAGTTACTCCGGGACAGGGTCCAATCAGCCCCAGCATTTT	CASSYSGTGSNQPQHF
14	TRBD1	TRBV6-5	-	TRBJ1-2	TGTGCCAGCAGCCACGGACAGGGTCGAGATGGCTACACCTTC	CASSHGQGRDGYTF
13	TRBD1	TRBV7-9	-	TRBJ1-2	TGTGCCAGCAGCCAAGGACAGGGGTATGGCTACACCTTC	CASSQGQGYGYTF
13	-	TRBV27	-	TRBJ2-7	TGTGCCAGCAGTTTACAGGGGGGTAACGAGCAGTACTTC	CASSLQGGNEQYF
15	TRBD1	TRBV19	-	TRBJ1-6	TGTGCCAGTAGTATACTTGTGACAGGGGGATCACCCCTCCACTTT	CASSILVTGGSPLHF
15	-	TRBV5-1	-	TRBJ2-1	TGCGCCAGCAGCTTGGAACCAAATGCCTACAATGAGCAGTTCTTC	CASSLEPNAYNEQFF
14	-	TRBV30	-	TRBJ1-2	TGTGCCTGGAGCTTCTCCGGGGCCTCCTTTGGCTACACCTTC	CAWSFSGASFGYTF
14	-	TRBV9	-	TRBJ1-5	TGTGCCAGCAGCGGAGACAGTATCAATCAGCCCCAGCATTTT	CASSGDSINQPQHF
15	TRBD2	TRBV5-1	-	TRBJ2-1	TGCGCCAGCAGCGTCAGCGGGAGTGAATACAATGAGCAGTTCTTC	CASSVSGSEYNEQFF
14	-	TRBV27	-	TRBJ2-7	TGTGCCAGCAGTTTACCCGACAGGTATGGCGAGCAGTACTTC	CASSLPDRYGEQYF
19	TRBD2	TRBV4-2	-	TRBJ2-3	TGTGCCAGCAGCCACCAATCCGGGACTAGCGGGGGGCGCACAGATACGCAGTATTTT	CASSHQSGTSGGRTDTQYF
15	-	TRBV19	-	TRBJ2-7	TGTGCCAGTAGTATACGGGGGCCCGGGACCCACGAGCAGTACTTC	CASSIRGPGTHEQYF
15	-	TRBV9	-	TRBJ1-6	TGTGCCAGCAGCGTAGCTCCAGCTAATAATTCACCCCTCCACTTT	CASSVAPANNSPLHF
14	TRBD2	TRBV5-6	once	TRBJ2-7	TGTGCCAGCAGCTTGGGACTAGCGGGAGGCGAGCAGTACTTC	CASSLGLAGGEQYF
14	-	TRBV19	-	TRBJ1-1	TGTGCCAGTAGTATGGGCCAGGGGTACACTGAAGCTTTCTTT	CASSMGQGYTEAFF
12	-	TRBV28	-	TRBJ2-7	TGTGCCAGCAGTTTGTTGGTTGGCGAGCAGTACTTC	CASSLLVGEQYF
16	-	TRBV1	once	TRBJ2-1	TGCACCAGCAGCCAACCCCGGACAGGGATTAGTAATGAGCAGTTCTTC	CTSSQPRTGISNEQFF
14	-	TRBV5-1	-	TRBJ2-3	TGCGCCAGCAGCACGCCTAGCGGCACAGATACGCAGTATTTT	CASSTPSGTDTQYF
15	TRBD1	TRBV18	-	TRBJ2-7	TGTGCCAGCTCCTTTACCGGGACAGGGACCTACGAGCAGTACTTC	CASSFTGTGTYEQYF
13	-	TRBV11-1	-	TRBJ1-6	TGTGCCAGCAGCTTAGCGCGTAATTCACCCCTCCACTTT	CASSLARNSPLHF
13	-	TRBV11-2	-	TRBJ2-7	TGTGCCAGCAGTGCCCCAGGTACCTACGAGCAGTACTTC	CASSAPGTYEQYF
13	-	TRBV7-9	-	TRBJ1-1	TGTGCCAGCAGCTTACGCCTGAACACTGAAGCTTTCTTT	CASSLRLNTEAFF
15	TRBD2	TRBV13	-	TRBJ2-5	TGTGCCAGCAGCATACGGGAGGACCTACAAGAGACCCAGTACTTC	CASSIREDLQETQYF
15	TRBD1	TRBV7-9	-	TRBJ1-4	TGTGCCAGCAGCTTAGGGGGACAGTCTAATGAAAAACTGTTTTTT	CASSLGGQSNEKLFF
14	TRBD1	TRBV7-9	-	TRBJ1-2	TGTGCCAGCAGCTTTACAGGGGGCGACTATGGCTACACCTTC	CASSFTGGDYGYTF
14	-	TRBV5-6	-	TRBJ2-7	TGTGCCAGCAGCTTCCCCGGGCAGAGCTACGAGCAGTACTTC	CASSFPGQSYEQYF
13	TRBD2	TRBV28	-	TRBJ2-1	TGTGCCAGCAGTTTAGCGGGGGACAATGAGCAGTTCTTC	CASSLAGDNEQFF
18	TRBD2	TRBV9	-	TRBJ2-2	TGTGCCAGCAGCGTAGAGGGACTAGCGGGAGTCGGCACCGGGGAGCTGTTTTTT	CASSVEGLAGVGTGELFF
16	-	TRBV5-4	-	TRBJ2-2	TGTGCCAGCAGCTTGGTCTCGGGTTTGCACACCGGGGAGCTGTTTTTT	CASSLVSGLHTGELFF
15	-	TRBV7-9	-	TRBJ1-1	TGTGCCAGCAGCAAGAAGGGTGCGGTAAGAACTGAAGCTTTCTTT	CASSKKGAVRTEAFF
16	-	TRBV28	-	TRBJ2-7	TGTGCCAGCAGTCCCCCCGGGGAGCTGAGCTCCTACGAGCAGTACTTC	CASSPPGELSSYEQYF
16	TRBD1	TRBV29-1	-	TRBJ1-2	TGCAGCGTTGAAGAGGGGTTGACAGGGGGCGCAAATGGCTACACCTTC	CSVEEGLTGGANGYTF
11	-	TRBV10-3	-	TRBJ2-1	TGTGCCATCAGCGCGGGAAATGAGCAGTTCTTC	CAISAGNEQFF
16	TRBD2	TRBV9	-	TRBJ2-7	TGTGCCAGCAGCGTTGGGACTAGCGGGGACTCCTACGAGCAGTACTTC	CASSVGTSGDSYEQYF
18	TRBD2	TRBV10-3	-	TRBJ2-2	TGTGCCATCAGTGAGTCGAGAGCTAGCGGGGGTAACACCGGGGAGCTGTTTTTT	CAISESRASGGNTGELFF
13	-	TRBV7-8	once	TRBJ2-7	TGTGCCAGCAGCTTATCGAGATTCTACGAGCAGTACTTC	CASSLSRFYEQYF
13	TRBD1	TRBV23-1	once	TRBJ1-2	TGCGCCAGCATTCGGACAGGGGGCTCTGGCTACACCTTC	CASIRTGGSGYTF
17	-	TRBV7-2	-	TRBJ1-4	TGTGCCAGCAGCTTAGCGATAGGGGAAGTGCGGTATGAAAAACTGTTTTTT	CASSLAIGEVRYEKLFF
13	-	TRBV7-9	-	TRBJ2-1	TGTGCCAGCAGCCCACAGGGATACAATGAGCAGTTCTTC	CASSPQGYNEQFF
15	TRBD1	TRBV28	-	TRBJ1-6	TGTGCCAGCAGTTTGCCGACAGGGGGGCATTCACCCCTCCACTTT	CASSLPTGGHSPLHF
12	-	TRBV7-9	-	TRBJ1-1	TGTGCCAGCAGCTTAGACGGGGACGGAGCTTTCTTT	CASSLDGDGAFF
18	-	TRBV1	-	TRBJ2-4	TGCACCAGCAGCCAGTACCCCCTTTTAGGTAAAGCCAAAAACATTCAGTACTTC	CTSSQYPLLGKAKNIQYF
16	-	TRBV27	-	TRBJ2-2	TGTGCCAGCAGTTTCCTCTCCGAAAGGGACACCGGGGAGCTGTTTTTT	CASSFLSERDTGELFF
12	TRBD2	TRBV6-4	-	TRBJ2-5	TGTGTAGGGAAGGCGGGGGAAGAGACCCAGTACTTC	CVGKAGEETQYF
14	TRBD1	TRBV6-5	-	TRBJ1-1	TGTGCCAGCAGGGGGACAGGGGCGAACACTGAAGCTTTCTTT	CASRGTGANTEAFF
17	TRBD1	TRBV7-3	-	TRBJ1-4	TGTGCCAGCAGCTCGGGACAGGGGGCGCGAGATGGAGAAAAACTGTTTTTT	CASSSGQGARDGEKLFF
15	-	TRBV19	-	TRBJ1-5	TGTGCCAGTACTTCCGGGGGATATAGCAATCAGCCCCAGCATTTT	CASTSGGYSNQPQHF